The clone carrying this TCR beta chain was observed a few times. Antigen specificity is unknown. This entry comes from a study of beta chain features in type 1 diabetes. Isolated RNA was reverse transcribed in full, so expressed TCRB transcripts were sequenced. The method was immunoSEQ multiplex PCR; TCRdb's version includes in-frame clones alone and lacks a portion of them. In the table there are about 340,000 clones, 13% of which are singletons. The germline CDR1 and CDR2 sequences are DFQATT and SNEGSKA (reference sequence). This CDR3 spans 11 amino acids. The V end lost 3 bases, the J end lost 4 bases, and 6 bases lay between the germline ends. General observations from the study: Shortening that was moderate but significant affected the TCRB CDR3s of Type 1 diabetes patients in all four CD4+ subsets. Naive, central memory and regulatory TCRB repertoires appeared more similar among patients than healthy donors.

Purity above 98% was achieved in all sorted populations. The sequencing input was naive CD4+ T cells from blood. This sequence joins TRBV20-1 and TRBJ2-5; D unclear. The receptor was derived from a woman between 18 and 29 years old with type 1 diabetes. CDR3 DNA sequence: TGCAGTGCTAGCAGTGTAGAGACCCAGTACTTC. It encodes CSASSVETQYF.